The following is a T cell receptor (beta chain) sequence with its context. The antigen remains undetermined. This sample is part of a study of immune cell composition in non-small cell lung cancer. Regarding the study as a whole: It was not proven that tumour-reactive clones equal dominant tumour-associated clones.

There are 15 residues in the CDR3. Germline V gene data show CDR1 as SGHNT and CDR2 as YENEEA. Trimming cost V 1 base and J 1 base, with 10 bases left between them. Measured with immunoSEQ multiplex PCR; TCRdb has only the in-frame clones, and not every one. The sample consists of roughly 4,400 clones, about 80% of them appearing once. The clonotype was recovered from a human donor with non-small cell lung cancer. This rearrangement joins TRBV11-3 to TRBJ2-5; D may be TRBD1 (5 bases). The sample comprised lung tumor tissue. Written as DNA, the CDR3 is TGTGCCAGCAGCTTAGGTGGACAAGGCCAAGAGACCCAGTACTTC. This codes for CASSLGGQGQETQYF.